The 19 T cell receptor beta chains presented below share a single source sample, sequenced in a study of blood T cell repertoires in COVID-19. Sequencing was performed with immunoSEQ multiplex PCR; in TCRdb, only in-frame clones are kept and a portion is missing. The sample carries tens of thousands of clones, around 83% recorded once. Material: peripheral blood. Receptor source: a human donor with acute or convalescent COVID-19. The donor label of this sample is uncertain.

The chain employs TRBV18 and TRBJ2-7; 8 nucleotides align to TRBD1. The trim removed 8 bases at V and 0 bases at J, leaving 3 bases unmatched. CDR3 length equals 13 residues. Germline loops: CDR1 KGHSH, CDR2 LQKENI. In nucleotides, the CDR3 is TGTGCCAGCCGGGACAGGAGCTCCTACGAGCAGTACTTC. It encodes CASRDRSSYEQYF.

This sequence joins TRBV10-3 and TRBJ2-3, with 9 positions matching TRBD1. The junction had 2 bases not matched to a gene; V was cut back by 8 bases and J by 2 bases. The CDR3 runs to 13 residues. Per germline, CDR1 ENHRY and CDR2 SYGVKD. The CDR3 here is CAIGTGTTDTQYF. The CDR3 DNA reads TGTGCCATCGGGACAGGGACCACAGATACGCAGTATTTT.

This sequence joins TRBV19 and TRBJ1-6; D may be TRBD1 (5 bases). Trimming removed 2 bases at V and 13 bases at J, with 15 bases between. CDR1 LNHDA and CDR2 SQIVND come from the germline V gene (reference sequence). The CDR3 is 14 residues long. In DNA form, the CDR3 reads TGTGCCAGTAGTATAACTAAGACAGCGTGGCCCCTCCACTTT. Encoded protein: CASSITKTAWPLHF.

This chain joins TRBV19 and TRBJ1-2; D not resolved. V lost 5 bases and J lost 4, with 14 bases in between. CDR3 length: 14 amino acids. Germline CDR1 reads LNHDA; CDR2 reads SQIVND (reference sequence). The CDR3, as DNA: TGTGCCAGTAGTTCCTCCGGGGTATCCTATGGCTACACCTTC. This translates into CASSSSGVSYGYTF. The full variable domain, in which reference TRBV19 and TRBJ1-2 provide the parts outside the CDR3, is DGGITQSPKYLFRKEGQNVTLSCEQNLNHDAMYWYRQDPGQGLRLIYYSQIVNDFQKGDIAEGYSVSREKKESFPLTVTSAQKNPTAFYLCASSSSGVSYGYTFGSGTRLTVV.

This clone turned up a few times. The CDR3 DNA sequence: TGTGCCAGCAGTCGGACTTTAACAGCGGGACTTCATGAAAAACTGTTTTTT. It encodes CASSRTLTAGLHEKLFF. The chain joins TRBV6-6 to TRBJ1-4, with D perhaps matching TRBD1 (5 bases). Germline V lookup: CDR1 MNHNY, CDR2 SVGAGI (reference sequence). The CDR3 contains 17 residues. Trimming removed 5 bases at V and 6 bases at J, with 22 bases between.

By share, this clone ranks as medium-sized. CDR3 bases: TGTGCCAGCAGCTGGCAGAACATGAACACTGAAGCTTTCTTT. This encodes CASSWQNMNTEAFF. The chain couples TRBV28 to TRBJ1-1, with D unresolved. The germline CDR1 and CDR2 sequences are MDHEN and SYDVKM. This CDR3 spans 14 amino acids. Between the trimmed V and J ends, which lost 6 bases and 0 bases, there was a span of 11 bases.

CDR3 sequence: CASAPTAFDTQYF. For the CDR3, the DNA is TGTGCCAGCGCCCCAACCGCGTTCGATACGCAGTATTTT. The chain uses TRBV6-5 and TRBJ2-3; D unresolved. The germline V and J ends were trimmed by 8 bases and 6 bases, with 15 bases remaining between them. The length of the CDR3 is 13 residues. Germline CDR1 is MNHEY and CDR2 is SVGAGI.

The chain carries TRBV7-2 and TRBJ2-3; 15 bases are shared with TRBD2. Germline assignment: CDR1 SGHTA and CDR2 FQGNSA. The CDR3 spans 19 residues. Germline trimming cut 0 bases from V and 0 bases from J; bases unmatched to any gene: 4. CDR3 protein: CASSLAGLAGGSSTDTQYF. CDR3 sequence (DNA): TGTGCCAGCAGCTTAGCGGGACTAGCGGGGGGATCAAGCACAGATACGCAGTATTTT.

V usage is TRBV15 and J usage is TRBJ1-4, with 10 positions matching TRBD1. There are 15 residues in the CDR3. Looked up from germline, CDR1 is LNHNV and CDR2 is YYDKDF (reference sequence). J lost 3 bases, V lost 5 bases, and 3 bases had no gene match. DNA for the CDR3: TGTGCCACCAGCCGACAGGGGGCCCCTAATGAAAAACTGTTTTTT. This sequence encodes CATSRQGAPNEKLFF.

This clone was observed once. The V and J genes are TRBV30 and TRBJ1-2; the D gene is possibly TRBD1 (5 bases). The ends were cut back, 3 bases at V and 4 bases at J, with 9 bases in the middle. The CDR3 spans 12 residues. CDR1 and CDR2 (germline): GTSNPN, SVGIG (reference sequence). CDR3 loop: CAWRGGLYGYTF. CDR3 coding DNA: TGTGCCTGGAGGGGGGGACTCTATGGCTACACCTTC.

A few counts support this clone. The V and J genes are TRBV6-4 and TRBJ2-3; D possibly corresponds to TRBD1 (5 bases). V was trimmed by 4 bases and J by 4 bases, leaving 12 bases between them. CDR1 and CDR2 from the germline V gene are MRHNA and SNTAGT. This CDR3 spans 14 amino acids. The CDR3 is CASSVGLGADTQYF. The DNA for the CDR3 is TGTGCCAGCAGTGTCGGATTAGGGGCAGATACGCAGTATTTT.

The chain carries TRBV7-8 and TRBJ1-5; 8 bases are shared with TRBD1. The CDR3 has 16 residues. Germline CDR1 and CDR2: SGHVS and FQNEAQ. J was trimmed by 2 bases and V by 6 bases; bases with no gene match: 9. DNA for the CDR3: TGTGCCAGCAGTCCACCGGTGACAGGGGGCAATCAGCCCCAGCATTTT. Its protein is CASSPPVTGGNQPQHF. The variable domain in full, completed from reference TRBV7-8 and TRBJ1-5, reads GAGVSQSPRYKVAKRGQDVALRCDPISGHVSLFWYQQALGQGPEFLTYFQNEAQLDKSGLPSDRFFAERPEGSVSTLKIQRTQQEDSAVYLCASSPPVTGGNQPQHFGDGTRLSIL.

This clone appeared a few times. The J gene is TRBJ2-3, the V gene TRBV6-4; TRBD2 matches 11 bases. V shed 0 bases, J shed 4 bases, and the junction held 0 bases outside the gene matches. The CDR3 is made up of 15 amino acids. From germline, CDR1 is MRHNA and CDR2 SNTAGT. CDR3 coding DNA: TGTGCCAGCAGTGACTCTAGCGGGGGGGCAGATACGCAGTATTTT. Protein: CASSDSSGGADTQYF.

The CDR3 DNA is TGTGCCACCTCGGACAGTTTGGACTACGAGCAGTACTTC. It yields the protein CATSDSLDYEQYF. This sequence joins TRBV15 and TRBJ2-7; tentatively, D is TRBD1 (6 bases). Trimming left V 8 bases short and J 3 bases short, with 14 bases between. The length of the CDR3 is 13 residues. Germline CDR1 and CDR2: LNHNV and YYDKDF (reference sequence).

The chain recombines TRBV3-1 (or the pseudogene TRBV3-2) with TRBJ2-3; tentatively, D is TRBD2 (6 bases). The V gene's germline CDR1 is LGHDT and CDR2 YNNKEL (reference sequence). The V end was cut by 1 base, the J end by 4 bases, with 15 bases between. The length of the CDR3 is 16 residues. CDR3 DNA sequence: TGTGCCAGCAGCCAAGTACCGGGACTGAAGGCAGATACGCAGTATTTT. Translated: CASSQVPGLKADTQYF.

The V call is TRBV5-1, the J call TRBJ2-7; D ambiguous. The germline gives CDR1 SGHRS, CDR2 YFSETQ. The V and J ends lost 0 bases and 2 bases respectively, with 6 bases between them. This CDR3 contains 13 residues. In DNA form, the CDR3 reads TGCGCCAGCAGCTTGGACAGCCCCTACGAGCAGTACTTC. This codes for CASSLDSPYEQYF.

The chain employs TRBV5-6 and TRBJ1-2; TRBD1 matches 8 bases. The CDR3 is 15 residues long. Germline V gene data show CDR1 as SGHDT and CDR2 as YYEEEE. J lost 7 bases, V lost 1 base, and 9 bases had no gene match. The CDR3 coding sequence is TGTGCCAGCAGCTTGCCCGGGGCAGGGGGCCGTGGCTACACCTTC. Residues: CASSLPGAGGRGYTF.

The V call is TRBV19, the J call TRBJ2-1; possible D gene TRBD2, 6 bases. Trimming took 6 bases from V and 0 from J, leaving 6 bases between them. In germline, CDR1 is LNHDA, CDR2 SQIVND (reference sequence). The CDR3 loop spans 13 amino acids. In nucleotides, the CDR3 is TGTGCCAGTAGGGGGGGCTCCTACAATGAGCAGTTCTTC. This encodes CASRGGSYNEQFF.

The count of this clone is one. The chain employs TRBV28 and TRBJ2-2; 7 bases are shared with TRBD2. The V gene end was trimmed by 4 bases and the J gene end by 6 bases; junction bases not matched to a gene: 11. Germline values: CDR1 MDHEN, CDR2 SYDVKM. The length of the CDR3 is 16 residues. The CDR3 coding sequence is TGTGCCAGCAGTTCCTCTGAGGCAGGGAGGGCCGGGGAGCTGTTTTTT. It is translated as CASSSSEAGRAGELFF.